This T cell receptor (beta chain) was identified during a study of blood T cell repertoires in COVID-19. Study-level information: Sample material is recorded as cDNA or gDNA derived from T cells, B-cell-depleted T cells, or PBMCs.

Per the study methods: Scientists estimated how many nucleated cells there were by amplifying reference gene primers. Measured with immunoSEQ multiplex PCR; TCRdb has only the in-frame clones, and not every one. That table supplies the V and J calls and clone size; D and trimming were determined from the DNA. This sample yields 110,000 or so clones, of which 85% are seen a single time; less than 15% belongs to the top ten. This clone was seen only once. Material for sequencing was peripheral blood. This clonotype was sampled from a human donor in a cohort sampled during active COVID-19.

Here the CDR3 reads CSAGRGTEAFF. The CDR3 nucleotides read TGCAGCGCGGGCAGGGGTACTGAAGCTTTCTTT. V gene TRBV29-1 combines with J gene TRBJ1-1, with D maybe TRBD1 (6 bases). The CDR3 has 11 residues. Looked up from germline, CDR1 is SQVTM and CDR2 is ANQGSEA. The ends were cut back, 7 bases at V and 5 bases at J, with 11 bases in the middle.